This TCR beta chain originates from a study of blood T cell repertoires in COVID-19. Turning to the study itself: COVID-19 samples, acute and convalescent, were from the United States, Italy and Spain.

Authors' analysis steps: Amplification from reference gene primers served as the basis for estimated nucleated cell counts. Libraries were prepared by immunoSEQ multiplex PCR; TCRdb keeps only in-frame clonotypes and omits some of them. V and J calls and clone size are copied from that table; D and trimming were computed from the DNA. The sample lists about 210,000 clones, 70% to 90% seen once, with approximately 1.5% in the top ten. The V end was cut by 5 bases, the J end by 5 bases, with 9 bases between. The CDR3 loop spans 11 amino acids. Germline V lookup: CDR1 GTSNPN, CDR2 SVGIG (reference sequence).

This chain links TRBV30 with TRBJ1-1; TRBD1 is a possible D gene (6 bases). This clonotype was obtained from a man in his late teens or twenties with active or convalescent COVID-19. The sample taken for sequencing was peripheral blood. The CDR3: CAWADRTEAFF. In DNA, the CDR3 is TGTGCCTGGGCGGACAGAACTGAAGCTTTCTTT.